This T cell receptor beta chain comes out of a study of response to subunit inactivated influenza vaccine. Study conclusions and caveats: Authors suggested seasonal influenza vaccinations each recruit few new T cells.

TCRdb re-analysed the RT-PCR reads in MiXCR, keeping a single row per CDR3 protein. The repertoire consists of roughly 630,000 distinct CDR3 sequences, with approximately 15% occurring once and the leading ten covering approximately 7.6%. This clonotype came up a few times. Its antigen is still unknown. The CDR3 contains 17 residues. V was trimmed by 4 bases and J by 3 bases, leaving 20 bases between them. Germline-derived CDR1 and CDR2 are KGHDR and SFDVKD. This receptor was taken from a man aged 45-65 years who received an inactivated influenza vaccine. The chain recombines TRBV24-1 with TRBJ2-5; D may be TRBD2 (5 bases). The material was PBMCs from blood, obtained 14 to 15 days before vaccination. CDR3 sequence (DNA): TGTGCCACCAGTGACCCCTCCGCGAGGGCCGGGGAAGAGACCCAGTACTTC. Its protein product is CATSDPSARAGEETQYF.